This record covers a single T cell receptor beta chain. Its cognate antigen is unknown. This entry is derived from a study of blood T cells in healthy people across ages. Study-wide findings and caveats: Both higher diversity and more naive CD4+ cells marked long-lived donors when set against aged donors.

The CDR3 is 16 amino acids. Trimming shortened V by 7 bases and J by 4 bases, and 20 bases separated the two germline ends. Sample-barcoded 5' priming and a J-beta primer mix drove a second PCR of 7 to 11 cycles. All samples yielded 3 million or more CDR3-containing paired-end reads. TCRdb called the 5' RACE reads again in MiXCR, with one record for every CDR3 protein. The sample yields about 1.4 million distinct CDR3 sequences, around 55% seen once. Total RNA was isolated from each sample in quantities of at least 6 micrograms. The rearrangement joins TRBV12-3 or TRBV12-4 to TRBJ2-1; D is unresolved. The source is a man younger than 35 in good health. The sequenced sample was blood. The DNA for the CDR3 is TGTGCCAGCACCAAAAAAGCTCCGGGCCAGTACAATGAGCAGTTCTTC. Its protein is CASTKKAPGQYNEQFF.